This TCR beta chain is from a study of CD8 T cells in ankylosing spondylitis. Study outcomes and limitations: In ankylosing spondylitis blood, a motif of about 8 highly homologous TCR beta variants appeared characteristic. Matched ankylosing spondylitis synovial fluid reportedly showed significant enrichment of disease-linked clones. Existing reports had already noted some motif variants in reactive arthritis synovial fluid and blood.

Germline lookup yields CDR1 MDHEN and CDR2 SYDVKM. V dropped 2 bases and J dropped 2 bases, with 10 bases sitting between them. This CDR3 region has 16 residues. Details on this clonotype: Its antigen is as yet unknown.

Quantitative 5'-RACE was performed with molecular barcodes, and it yielded the TCR beta libraries. Using its own MiXCR run on the 5' RACE reads, TCRdb lists one record per CDR3 protein. The sample has a few hundred thousand distinct CDR3 sequences, more than 20% seen once. This receptor was identified in a male donor with ankylosing spondylitis. Sequences were obtained from blood, either unsorted or a sorted T cell fraction (not recorded which). The gene calls are TRBV28 and TRBJ2-6, with D unresolved. CDR3: CASSLRGTTGANVLTF. The CDR3, as DNA: TGTGCCAGCAGTTTAAGAGGTACAACTGGGGCCAACGTCCTGACTTTC.